This T cell receptor beta chain was documented in a study of blood T cell repertoires in COVID-19. Authors' data handling: Amplifying reference gene primers gave estimates of nucleated cell counts. The method was immunoSEQ multiplex PCR; TCRdb's version includes in-frame clones alone and lacks a portion of them. That table furnishes V, J and clone size, whereas the DNA furnished D and trimming. Among 170,000 or so clones listed, 70% to 90% were seen once. Per the germline V gene, CDR1 is MDHEN and CDR2 is SYDVKM. CDR3 size: 17 residues. With V trimmed by 6 bases and J by 8 bases, 13 bases remained unmatched.

The sample comprised peripheral blood. The chain joins TRBV28 to TRBJ1-4, with 12 bases identical to TRBD1. This TCR derives from a man in his forties with active or convalescent COVID-19. The DNA of the CDR3 is TGTGCCAGCAGAAATCCGGGACAGGGGGCGCAGGGGGAAAAACTGTTTTTT. It is translated as CASRNPGQGAQGEKLFF. The whole variable domain, filled in from reference TRBV28 and TRBJ1-4, reads DVKVTQSSRYLVKRTGEKVFLECVQDMDHENMFWYRQDPGLGLRLIYFSYDVKMKEKGDIPEGYSVSREKKERFSLILESASTNQTSMYLCASRNPGQGAQGEKLFFGSGTQLSVL.